Detailed here is one T cell receptor beta chain. Its matching antigen is unknown. Multiplex touch-down PCR amplified TRB using TRB-A and TRB-B pools in one tube. TCRdb reprocessed the multiplex PCR reads, with one entry per CDR3 protein and no DNA. The ten top clones account for 27%, within a sample of about 5,000 distinct CDR3 sequences. TRB was amplified from approximately 250 ng of peripheral blood genomic DNA per sample. Germline V gene sequence: CDR1 WNHNN, CDR2 SYGVQD (reference sequence). CDR3 length equals 16 residues. The sample is drawn from a study of T cell clusters in autoimmune cytopenias. Study results and limitations: TRB repertoire shifts in secondary cytopenia and chronic lymphocytic leukemia mostly reflected lymphoma, not autoimmunity. Primary autoimmune cytopenia patients appeared to lack physiological T cell clusters present in healthy donors.

These data were also filed under a second study, of T cell repertoires in aging, cancer and after chemotherapy. That work adds: Repeat sampling of healthy donors over several months to years showed clear clonal overlap. Healthy donors lost TCR diversity with age mainly through richness, cancer patients through richness and evenness.

J is TRBJ2-3 and V is TRBV10-1; TCRdb lists TRBD1, though no DNA is available to test this call. Input material: peripheral blood. This clonotype was obtained from a human donor in good health. CDR3 protein: CASSETGTMSTDTQYF.